The clone carrying this T cell receptor (beta chain) has just a few counts. These data are taken from a study of control samples from healthy donors and cancer patients. Germline V gene sequence: CDR1 SEHNR, CDR2 FQNEAQ (reference sequence). V lost 0 bases and J lost 12, with 3 bases in between. The CDR3 sequence is 11 residues long. Clones were sequenced by immunoSEQ multiplex PCR, and TCRdb holds only the in-frame ones, with some missing. The sample holds about 170,000 clones; 88% are singletons and the top ten take roughly 5.3%. The V and J genes are TRBV7-9 and TRBJ1-6; D is ambiguous. The clonotype originates from a woman aged 25 to 39 in good health. The source material was blood. The CDR3 coding sequence is TGTGCCAGCAGCTTAGCCGGACCCCTCCACTTT. This translates into CASSLAGPLHF.